Listed here are 9 T cell receptor beta chains from one sample, sequenced in a study of blood T cell repertoires in COVID-19. Here immunoSEQ multiplex PCR was the method, and the copy in TCRdb shows in-frame clones only, minus some. Of 53,000 or so clones listed, around 83% are singletons. Sequencing input: peripheral blood. The receptor source for this set is a man between 65 and 85 years old with active COVID-19.

V and J are TRBV3-1 (or the pseudogene TRBV3-2) and TRBJ1-2, with 7 nucleotides matching TRBD1. The V and J ends lost 7 bases and 3 bases, in that order; junction bases with no gene match: 2. The CDR3 sequence is 12 residues long. Germline V gene data show CDR1 as LGHDT and CDR2 as YNNKEL (reference sequence). CDR3 coding DNA: TGTGCCAGCATTCAGGGGGACTATGGCTACACCTTC. Translation: CASIQGDYGYTF.

V usage is TRBV11-3 and J usage is TRBJ2-7; 11 nucleotides agree with TRBD2. This CDR3 has 13 residues. V lost 6 bases, J lost 7 bases, and 5 bases stayed unmatched. Germline assignment: CDR1 SGHNT and CDR2 YENEEA. CDR3 sequence (DNA): TGTGCCAGCAGTAGCGGGGGGGCACGGGAGCAGTACTTC. Translating it yields CASSSGGAREQYF.

V is TRBV18 and J is TRBJ1-3, with TRBD1 matching over 8 bases. The trim removed 3 bases at V and 0 bases at J, leaving 10 bases unmatched. The length of the CDR3 is 18 residues. Germline CDR1 reads KGHSH; CDR2 reads LQKENI. The CDR3 is CASSPRPNRGSSGNTIYF. Written as DNA, the CDR3 is TGTGCCAGCTCACCGCGACCTAACAGGGGGAGCTCTGGAAACACCATATATTTT.

This clone occurred a few times. J is TRBJ2-1 and V is TRBV7-3; 9 positions match TRBD2. The length of the CDR3 is 15 residues. V shed 5 bases, J shed 8 bases, and the junction held 10 bases outside the gene matches. Germline CDR1 and CDR2: SGHTA and FQGTGA. As DNA, the CDR3 is TGTGCCAGCAGCCCCGACGGCGGGGGGGGCGATGAGCAGTTCTTC. This encodes CASSPDGGGGDEQFF.

The chain has TRBV27 and TRBJ1-2; tentatively, D is TRBD1 (5 bases). The CDR3 is made up of 13 amino acids. Trimming removed 6 bases from V and 1 base from J, with 9 bases in between. Germline V gene lookup returns CDR1 MNHEY and CDR2 SMNVEV (reference sequence). CDR3 in amino acids: CASRDMINYGYTF. In DNA form, the CDR3 reads TGTGCCAGCAGGGACATGATTAACTATGGCTACACCTTC.

V gene TRBV2 combines with J gene TRBJ2-1; TRBD2 agrees at 9 bases. V shed 4 bases and J 7 bases; nucleotides not matched to a gene: 8. The CDR3 is made up of 15 amino acids. CDR1 and CDR2 (germline): SNHLY, FYNNEI. CDR3: CASSASGGQGNEQFF. The CDR3, as DNA: TGTGCCAGCAGTGCCAGCGGGGGGCAAGGAAATGAGCAGTTCTTC.

This sequence joins TRBV6-5 and TRBJ2-1; D is possibly TRBD2 (6 bases). The germline CDR1 and CDR2 sequences are MNHEY and SVGAGI. This CDR3 contains 13 residues. The germline V and J ends were trimmed by 4 bases and 5 bases, with 9 bases remaining between them. The CDR3 sequence: CASSFTGDNEQFF. The CDR3 DNA is TGTGCCAGCAGTTTTACGGGAGACAATGAGCAGTTCTTC.

This chain joins TRBV7-9 and TRBJ1-2, with a tentative D call TRBD1 (5 bases). V lost 3 bases, J lost 0 bases, and 11 bases lay in between. This CDR3 spans 15 amino acids. Per germline, CDR1 SEHNR and CDR2 FQNEAQ (reference sequence). DNA for the CDR3: TGTGCCAGCAGCTTGATAGGGGAAACTAACTATGGCTACACCTTC. Translating it yields CASSLIGETNYGYTF.

The V and J genes are TRBV7-2 and TRBJ2-5, with D possibly TRBD2 on 5 matching bases. Deletions cut 2 bases from V and 1 base from J, with 8 bases between. This CDR3 is built from 14 residues. Per germline, CDR1 SGHTA and CDR2 FQGNSA. The CDR3 sequence: CASSLNAGQETQYF. DNA of the CDR3: TGTGCCAGCAGCTTAAATGCGGGCCAAGAGACCCAGTACTTC.